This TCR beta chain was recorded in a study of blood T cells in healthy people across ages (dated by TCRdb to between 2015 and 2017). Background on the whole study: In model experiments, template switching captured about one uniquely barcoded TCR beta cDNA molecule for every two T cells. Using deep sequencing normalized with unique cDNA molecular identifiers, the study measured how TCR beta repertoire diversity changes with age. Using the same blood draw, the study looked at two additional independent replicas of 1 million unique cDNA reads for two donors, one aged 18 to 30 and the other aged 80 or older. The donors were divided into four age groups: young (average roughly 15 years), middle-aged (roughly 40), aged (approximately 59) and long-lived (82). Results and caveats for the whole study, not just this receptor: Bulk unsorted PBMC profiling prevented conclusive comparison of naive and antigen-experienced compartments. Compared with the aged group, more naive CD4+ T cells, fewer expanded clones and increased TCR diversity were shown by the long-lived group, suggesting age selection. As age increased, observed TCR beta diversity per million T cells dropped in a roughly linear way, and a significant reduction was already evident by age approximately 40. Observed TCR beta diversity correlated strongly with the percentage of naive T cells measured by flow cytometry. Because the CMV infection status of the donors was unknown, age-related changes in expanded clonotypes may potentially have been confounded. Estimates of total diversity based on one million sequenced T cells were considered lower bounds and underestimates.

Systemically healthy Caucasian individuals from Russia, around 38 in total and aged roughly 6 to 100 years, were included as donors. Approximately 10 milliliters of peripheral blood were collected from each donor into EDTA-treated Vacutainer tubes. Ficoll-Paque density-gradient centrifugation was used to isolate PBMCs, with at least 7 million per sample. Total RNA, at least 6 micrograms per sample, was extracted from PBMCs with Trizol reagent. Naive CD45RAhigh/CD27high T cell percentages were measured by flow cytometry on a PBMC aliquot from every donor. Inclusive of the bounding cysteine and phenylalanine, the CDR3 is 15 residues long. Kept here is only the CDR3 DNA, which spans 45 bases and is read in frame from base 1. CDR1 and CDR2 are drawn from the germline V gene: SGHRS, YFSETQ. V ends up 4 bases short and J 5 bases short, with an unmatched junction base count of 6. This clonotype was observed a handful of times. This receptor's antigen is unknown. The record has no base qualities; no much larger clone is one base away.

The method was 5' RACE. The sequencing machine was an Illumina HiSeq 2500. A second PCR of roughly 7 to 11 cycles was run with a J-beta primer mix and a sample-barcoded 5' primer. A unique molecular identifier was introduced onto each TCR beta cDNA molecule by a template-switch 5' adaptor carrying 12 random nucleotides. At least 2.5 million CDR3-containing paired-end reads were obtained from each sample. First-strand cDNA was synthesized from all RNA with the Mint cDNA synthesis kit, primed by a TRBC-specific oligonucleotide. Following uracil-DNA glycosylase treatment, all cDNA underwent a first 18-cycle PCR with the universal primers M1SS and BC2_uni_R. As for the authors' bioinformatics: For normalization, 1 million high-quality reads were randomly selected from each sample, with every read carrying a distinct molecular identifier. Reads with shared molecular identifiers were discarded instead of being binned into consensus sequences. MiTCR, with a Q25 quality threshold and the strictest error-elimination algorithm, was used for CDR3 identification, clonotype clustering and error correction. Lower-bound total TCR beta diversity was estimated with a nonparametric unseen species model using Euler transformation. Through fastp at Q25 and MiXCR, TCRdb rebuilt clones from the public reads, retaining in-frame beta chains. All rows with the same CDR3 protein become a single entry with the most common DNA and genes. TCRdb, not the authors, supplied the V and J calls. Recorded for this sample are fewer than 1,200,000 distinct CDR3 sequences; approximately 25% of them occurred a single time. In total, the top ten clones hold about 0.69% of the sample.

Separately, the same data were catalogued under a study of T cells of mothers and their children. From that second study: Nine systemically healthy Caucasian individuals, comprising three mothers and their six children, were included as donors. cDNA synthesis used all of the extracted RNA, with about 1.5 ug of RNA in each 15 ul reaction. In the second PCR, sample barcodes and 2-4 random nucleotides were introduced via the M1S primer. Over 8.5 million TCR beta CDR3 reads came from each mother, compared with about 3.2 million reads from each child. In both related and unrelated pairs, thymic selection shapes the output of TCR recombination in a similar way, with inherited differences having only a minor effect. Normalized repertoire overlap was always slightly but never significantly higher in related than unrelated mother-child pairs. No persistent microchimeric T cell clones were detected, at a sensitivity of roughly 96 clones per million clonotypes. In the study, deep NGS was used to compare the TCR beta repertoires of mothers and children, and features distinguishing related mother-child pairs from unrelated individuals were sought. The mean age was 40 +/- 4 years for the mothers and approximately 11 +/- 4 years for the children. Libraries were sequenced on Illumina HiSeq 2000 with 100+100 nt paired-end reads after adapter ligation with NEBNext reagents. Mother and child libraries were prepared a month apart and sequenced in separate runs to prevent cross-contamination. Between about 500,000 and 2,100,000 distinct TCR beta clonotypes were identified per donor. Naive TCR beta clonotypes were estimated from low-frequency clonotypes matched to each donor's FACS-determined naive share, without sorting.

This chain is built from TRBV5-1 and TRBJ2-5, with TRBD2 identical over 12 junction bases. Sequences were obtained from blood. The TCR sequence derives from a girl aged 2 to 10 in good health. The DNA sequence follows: TGCGCCAGCAGCCTTTCCGGGACTAGCGGGGAGACCCAGTACTTC. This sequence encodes CASSLSGTSGETQYF.